Here is one TCR beta chain with its context. This clone has just one count. Its antigen is not yet known. No clone much larger than this one lies a single base away; base qualities are absent. Participants in the prospective study were enrolled through a virtual design, were aged about 18 to 100 years, and lived in approximately 25 United States geographic areas. Cohort assignment in the prospective study relied on participant-reported clinical history from a screening survey and a study questionnaire. Recovered participants in ImmuneRACE Cohort 3 were defined as having two consecutive negative NP/OP PCR tests, clearance from a healthcare professional, or resolution of symptoms. In the prospective study, whole blood, serum and a nasopharyngeal or oropharyngeal swab were collected from each participant by mobile phlebotomists. Over a roughly two-month period, participants in the prospective study had the option of providing additional blood draws and questionnaires. Before DNA extraction, prospective study blood samples were shipped either frozen or at room temperature.

This entry belongs to a study of blood T cell repertoires in COVID-19 (dated by TCRdb to 2018 to 2021). Study-level background: Collaborator samples came from the United States, Italy and Spain and covered acute and convalescent phases of COVID-19. Where available, HLA class I and class II types were obtained from metadata supplied by the sample provider rather than from assay-based typing. Deeply sampled blood TCRbeta repertoires from subjects exposed to, actively infected with, or recovered from COVID-19 were included in the dataset. Samples were obtained from the ongoing ImmuneRACE study (first 160 participants) and from over 1,000 subjects provided by 6 global collaborators. Sample metadata almost always included a de-identified subject ID, COVID-19 status, age in years and sex. The material from the prospective study consisted of cDNA or gDNA derived from T cells, B-cell-depleted T cells, or PBMCs. The repertoires were made available in a free public database intended to serve as a resource for research on the immune response to SARS-CoV-2. General conclusions and limits of the study: How much clinical and demographic metadata was included differed by source and by participant, and the metadata was provided uncurated.

TCRbeta CDR3 regions were amplified from genomic DNA using the immunoSEQ Assay, a bias-controlled multiplex PCR. As for the original processing: The number of nucleated cells in each sample was estimated by amplification of reference gene primers within the assay. To quantify the absolute abundance of each unique TCRbeta CDR3 rearrangement, sequence reads were collapsed and filtered. For each sample, productive Simpson clonality was calculated as the square root of Simpson's diversity index over productive rearrangements. TCRdb mirrors the immuneACCESS table, restricted to in-frame sequences. Some clones are absent from its copies; in checked studies, under half trace to an unresolved V gene, and the reason for the others is unknown. V, J and clone size were drawn from that table, and D and trimming were deduced from the DNA. Counted in this sample were 320,000 or so clones; roughly nine tenths of them appeared once. Clones ranked in the top ten supply approximately 0.93% of the sample.

The sequence came from a woman aged 25 to 39 who had recovered from COVID-19. The sample consisted of PBMCs or T cells enriched from blood (not recorded which).

This receptor carries the CDR3 CASSQGLAGGHTGELFF. The bases are TGTGCCAGCAGCCAGGGACTAGCGGGGGGGCATACCGGGGAGCTGTTTTTT. This sequence uses TRBV5-4 and TRBJ2-2; 16 bases in the junction line up with TRBD2. The CDR3 contains 17 residues, cysteine and phenylalanine counted. Left in the record is the CDR3 DNA by itself, 51 bases read in frame from the first base. V loses 4 bases at its end and J loses 5 bases; junction bases beyond the gene matches: 5. The germline V gene (reference sequence) gives CDR1 as SGHNT and CDR2 as YYREEE.